This T cell receptor beta chain was documented in a study of STAT5B mutations in CD4+ large granular lymphocyte leukemia. Trimming removed 5 bases at V and 2 bases at J, with 14 bases between. The CDR3 is 15 amino acids. Germline V CDR1 and CDR2: LNHDA, SQIVND (reference sequence). Sequencing used immunoSEQ multiplex PCR; TCRdb keeps in-frame clones, though not all of them. The sample holds 8,100 or so clones, approximately 80% seen once. This TCR was sampled from a woman aged 60 to 75 with CD4+ T-cell large granular lymphocyte leukemia. The genes are TRBV19 and TRBJ2-3, with D tentatively TRBD1 (7 bases). The material sequenced was PBMCs. The CDR3, as DNA: TGTGCCAGTAGTGGCGGGACAGACAACACAGATACGCAGTATTTT. This sequence encodes CASSGGTDNTDTQYF.